One sample yielded the 30 T cell receptor beta chains listed below, sequenced in a study of T-cell reconstitution after alpha-beta-depleted transplantation in children. Preparation of the TCRbeta library involved a method that used unique molecular identifiers. TCRdb recomputed calls from the PCR reads with MiXCR, one row per CDR3 protein. The profile shows some 500,000 distinct CDR3 sequences, 15% to 20% of them singletons. The sequencing here drew on PBMCs from the stem cell graft donor, taken from the stem cell graft. These receptors all come from a human donor who donated a stem cell graft to a child with acute lymphoblastic leukemia.

This clonotype was seen only a few times. The chain joins TRBV29-1 to TRBJ2-3, with a possible D match to TRBD1 (6 bases). Germline V lookup: CDR1 SQVTM, CDR2 ANQGSEA. This CDR3 has 13 amino acids. Deletions cut 7 bases from V and 2 bases from J, with 13 bases between. CDR3 loop: CSARGSHTDTQYF. CDR3 sequence (DNA): TGCAGCGCAAGGGGGTCTCACACAGATACGCAGTATTTT.

This clonotype came up a few times. The gene calls are TRBV12-3 or TRBV12-4 and TRBJ2-7; TRBD2 might be the D (6 bases). With 6 bases removed from V and 2 bases from J, the gap between germline ends came to 14 bases. The CDR3 is 14 amino acids. The CDR3 loop is CASSPGDNPYEQYF. The CDR3 region has the DNA TGTGCCAGCAGCCCGGGGGATAACCCCTACGAGCAGTACTTC.

The V call is TRBV20-1, the J call TRBJ2-7; possibly TRBD2 for D (6 bases). Germline V gene data show CDR1 as DFQATT and CDR2 as SNEGSKA (reference sequence). The CDR3 sequence is 16 residues long. V shed 5 bases and J shed 3 bases, with 23 bases lying between them. The CDR3 coding sequence is TGCAGTGCTCCGGGACCCGGGACTGGATTGTACTACGAGCAGTACTTC. It specifies CSAPGPGTGLYYEQYF.

This clonotype was recorded at least ten times. The chain couples TRBV5-6 to TRBJ2-1; D is undetermined. CDR1 is SGHDT, CDR2 YYEEEE, per germline. The V end was cut by 2 bases, the J end by 0 bases, with 12 bases between. This CDR3 has 16 residues. Here the CDR3 reads CASSLLAGSSYNEQFF. In DNA, the CDR3 is TGTGCCAGCAGCTTATTGGCAGGTAGCTCCTACAATGAGCAGTTCTTC.

This clonotype was recorded a few times. At one end, the junction sequence differs from germline, possibly due to a read error. The rearrangement uses TRBV12-3 or TRBV12-4 and TRBJ2-1; 9 nucleotides line up with TRBD2. The CDR3 spans 14 residues. The CDR3 protein is CASSLAGRYNEQFF. CDR3 nucleotide sequence: TGTGCCAGCAGTCTAGCGGGACGATACAATGAGCAGTTCTTC.

The table lists this clonotype with a few counts. The chain has TRBV20-1 and TRBJ2-7, with D hard to call. The V and J ends lost 1 base and 7 bases respectively, with 14 bases between them. This CDR3 has 13 residues. Germline CDR1 is DFQATT and CDR2 is SNEGSKA (reference sequence). CDR3 sequence reads: CSARVGRPREQYF. CDR3 sequence (DNA): TGCAGTGCTAGAGTGGGTAGGCCTAGAGAGCAGTACTTC.

The chain carries TRBV27 and TRBJ2-1; 8 nucleotides line up with TRBD1. From germline, CDR1 is MNHEY and CDR2 SMNVEV (reference sequence). V dropped 6 bases and J dropped 8; count of bases not matched to a gene: 12. The CDR3 runs to 15 residues. CDR3 loop: CASSSGQGSIHEQFF. The CDR3 nucleotides read TGTGCCAGCAGCTCCGGACAGGGCTCAATCCATGAGCAGTTCTTC.

V is TRBV28 and J is TRBJ2-1, with D perhaps TRBD1 (8 bases). The ends were cut back, 5 bases at V and 5 bases at J, with 16 bases in the middle. The CDR3 length is 15 residues. Germline V gene data show CDR1 as MDHEN and CDR2 as SYDVKM. DNA for the CDR3: TGTGCCAGCAGTCAATACAGGGGGGGACACAATGAGCAGTTCTTC. It specifies CASSQYRGGHNEQFF.

This clonotype was seen a handful of times. The rearrangement links TRBV6-1 to TRBJ2-2; TRBD2 might be the D (5 bases). CDR1 is MNHNS and CDR2 is SASEGT in the germline V gene. The CDR3 loop spans 13 amino acids. V was trimmed by 10 bases and J by 1 base, leaving 10 bases between them. As DNA, the CDR3 is TGTGCCACCTCCGGGGTGAACACCGGGGAGCTGTTTTTT. Translated: CATSGVNTGELFF.

There are a few counts of this clonotype. This chain connects TRBV20-1 to TRBJ1-1; D is unresolved. This CDR3 is built from 14 residues. CDR1 and CDR2 (germline): DFQATT, SNEGSKA (reference sequence). Trimming cost V 6 bases and J 1 base, with 15 bases left between them. The CDR3 loop reads CSARSGVSNTEAFF. CDR3 bases: TGCAGTGCGCGATCGGGTGTCTCGAACACTGAAGCTTTCTTT.

The chain joins TRBV4-1 to TRBJ2-2, with D hard to call. The CDR3 runs to 15 residues. The ends were cut back, 3 bases at V and 4 bases at J, with 12 bases in the middle. CDR1 and CDR2 from the germline V gene are MGHRA and YSYEKL. CDR3 sequence (DNA): TGCGCCAGCAGCCACCCCGGGTCGAGCACCGGGGAGCTGTTTTTT. Its translation is CASSHPGSSTGELFF.

This clonotype occurred a few times. The genes are TRBV6-5 and TRBJ2-7, with D uncertain. CDR1 and CDR2 from the germline V gene are MNHEY and SVGAGI. The CDR3 runs to 17 residues. The V end lost 3 bases, the J end lost 2 bases, and 20 bases lay between the germline ends. The CDR3, as DNA: TGTGCCAGCAGTTATGCTTCCTCGGCTAGTTCCACCTACGAGCAGTACTTC. It codes for CASSYASSASSTYEQYF.

In this sample, this clonotype turned up many times. This chain joins TRBV5-6 and TRBJ2-6, with D maybe TRBD2 (6 bases). The V gene's germline CDR1 is SGHDT and CDR2 YYEEEE. The CDR3 has 16 residues. Trimming left V 1 base short and J 2 bases short, with 10 bases between. The CDR3 DNA follows: TGTGCCAGCAGCTTGATAGGGACTGCTGGGGCCAACGTCCTGACTTTC. Its translation is CASSLIGTAGANVLTF.

This clonotype was picked up a small number of times. The V and J genes are TRBV5-1 and TRBJ1-5; D remains unclear. CDR3 length equals 12 residues. Looked up from germline, CDR1 is SGHRS and CDR2 is YFSETQ. Trimming pared 1 base from V and 5 bases from J, leaving 4 bases between. DNA of the CDR3: TGCGCCAGCAGCTTGTTGGATCAGCCCCAGCATTTT. Protein product: CASSLLDQPQHF.

This clonotype was counted only a few times. The chain combines TRBV5-1 with TRBJ1-3; TRBD1 matches 9 bases. With 4 bases clipped from V and 4 bases from J, the junction kept 24 bases outside the gene matches. CDR1 is SGHRS, CDR2 YFSETQ, per germline. CDR3 length: 21 residues. CDR3 residues: CASSASLTGTGSARSGNTIYF. Written as DNA, the CDR3 is TGCGCCAGCAGCGCGAGCCTGACCGGGACAGGGAGCGCGAGAAGCGGAAACACCATATATTTT.

The V gene is TRBV4-1, the J gene TRBJ2-5; D is unclear. This CDR3 contains 10 residues. The germline V and J ends were trimmed by 1 base and 9 bases, with 3 bases remaining between them. CDR1 MGHRA and CDR2 YSYEKL come from the germline V gene. The CDR3 loop reads CASSQGPQYF. CDR3 sequence (DNA): TGCGCCAGCAGCCAAGGCCCCCAGTACTTC.

V is TRBV9 and J is TRBJ2-7, with 15 bases aligning to TRBD2. Looked up from germline, CDR1 is SGDLS and CDR2 is YYNGEE. J lost 3 bases, V lost 1 base, and 5 bases had no gene match. This CDR3 has 17 amino acids. DNA of the CDR3: TGTGCCAGCAGCGTATCCGGACTAGCGGGAGGGGGCTACGAGCAGTACTTC. This translates into CASSVSGLAGGGYEQYF. Variable domain in full (rest from reference TRBV9 and TRBJ2-7): DSGVTQTPKHLITATGQRVTLRCSPRSGDLSVYWYQQSLDQGLQFLIQYYNGEERAKGNILERFSAQQFPDLHSELNLSSLELGDSALYFCASSVSGLAGGGYEQYFGPGTRLTVT.

The chain employs TRBV7-9 and TRBJ2-7; TRBD1 matches at 9 bases. The CDR3 has 14 residues. V shed 5 bases and J 6 bases; nucleotides not matched to a gene: 8. Germline CDR1 reads SEHNR; CDR2 reads FQNEAQ (reference sequence). CDR3 nucleotides: TGTGCCAGCAGCCCCGGACAGGGGTGGGTCGAGCAGTACTTC. Translated: CASSPGQGWVEQYF.

The count of this clonotype is one. This chain joins TRBV7-3 and TRBJ2-1; weak D call: TRBD1 (5 bases). The CDR3 is made up of 14 amino acids. The germline V gene has CDR1 SGHTA and CDR2 FQGTGA. Trimming stripped 4 bases from V and 1 base from J, with 8 bases between. CDR3 coding DNA: TGTGCCAGCAGCTCGGACACATCCTACAATGAGCAGTTCTTC. Translation gives CASSSDTSYNEQFF.

This chain joins TRBV7-2 and TRBJ2-7; TRBD2 might be the D (5 bases). This CDR3 has 14 amino acids. Trimming pared 5 bases from V and 4 bases from J, leaving 15 bases between. CDR1 and CDR2 from the germline V gene are SGHTA and FQGNSA. Here the CDR3 DNA reads TGTGCCAGCAGCGCCAGCGGAGCGGCTTACGAGCAGTACTTC. It specifies CASSASGAAYEQYF.

This clonotype was observed many times. This rearrangement joins TRBV5-1 to TRBJ2-2; D perhaps matches TRBD2 (6 bases). This CDR3 comprises 15 residues. V was trimmed by 0 bases and J by 3 bases, leaving 9 bases between them. Per germline, CDR1 SGHRS and CDR2 YFSETQ. CDR3 in DNA: TGCGCCAGCAGCTTGGTATTAGCGGACACCGGGGAGCTGTTTTTT. It encodes CASSLVLADTGELFF.

The V gene is TRBV25-1, the J gene TRBJ2-2; maybe TRBD1 (6 bases). Trimming cost V 6 bases and J 3 bases, with 8 bases left between them. The length of the CDR3 is 13 residues. Germline-derived CDR1 and CDR2 are MGHDK and SYGVNS. This chain's CDR3 is CASSPGDTGELFF. The CDR3 nucleotides are TGTGCCAGCAGCCCAGGGGACACCGGGGAGCTGTTTTTT.

The table lists this clonotype with a few counts. V gene TRBV5-6 combines with J gene TRBJ2-1; no firm D call. The V gene's germline CDR1 is SGHDT and CDR2 YYEEEE. V was pared by 4 bases and J by 10 bases, with 12 bases between. The CDR3 runs to 12 residues. DNA for the CDR3: TGTGCCAGCAGCCTCACGGGTGGCGAGCAGTTCTTC. Encoded protein: CASSLTGGEQFF.

This clonotype has only a few counts. The chain employs TRBV6-1 and TRBJ1-4; D gene uncertain. Germline V CDR1 and CDR2: MNHNS, SASEGT. V was cut by 1 base and J by 2 bases, with 5 bases left in between. This CDR3 contains 14 residues. The CDR3 DNA reads TGTGCCAGCAGTGAAGGTGGGACTAATGAAAAACTGTTTTTT. Encoded protein: CASSEGGTNEKLFF.

J is TRBJ2-7 and V is TRBV2; no definite D call. Deletions cut 10 bases from V and 5 bases from J, with 12 bases between. The CDR3 is made up of 11 amino acids. The germline V gene encodes CDR1 SNHLY and CDR2 FYNNEI. The CDR3: CATKQQNEQYF. CDR3 in DNA: TGTGCCACAAAACAGCAGAACGAGCAGTACTTC.

The genes are TRBV30 and TRBJ1-1; unclear D gene. The CDR3 contains 13 residues. Germline assignment: CDR1 GTSNPN and CDR2 SVGIG (reference sequence). Between the trimmed V and J ends, which lost 5 bases and 8 bases, there was a span of 18 bases. The CDR3 reads CAWAPHGSGEAFF. For the CDR3, the DNA is TGTGCCTGGGCTCCACACGGGAGTGGGGAAGCTTTCTTT.

This clonotype was counted a few times. The chain is built from TRBV5-1 and TRBJ2-5; D is perhaps TRBD2 (6 bases). Trimming removed 3 bases from V and 2 bases from J, with 11 bases in between. CDR3 size: 14 residues. Per the germline V gene, CDR1 is SGHRS and CDR2 is YFSETQ. The CDR3 reads CASSSMTSQETQYF. The CDR3 coding sequence is TGCGCCAGCAGCTCGATGACTAGTCAAGAGACCCAGTACTTC.

The J gene is TRBJ2-7, the V gene TRBV20-1; D unclear. Germline loops: CDR1 DFQATT, CDR2 SNEGSKA (reference sequence). The ends were cut back, 8 bases at V and 4 bases at J, with 12 bases in the middle. This CDR3 has 11 amino acids. This CDR3 is CSTFHLYEQYF. CDR3 bases: TGCAGTACATTTCACTTATACGAGCAGTACTTC.

This clonotype was observed a few times. The chain links TRBV27 to TRBJ1-1; D call uncertain. CDR1 and CDR2 (germline): MNHEY, SMNVEV (reference sequence). Trimming removed 2 bases from V and 11 bases from J, with 15 bases in between. CDR3 size: 13 residues. The CDR3 is CASSLGVGLGAFF. The DNA of the CDR3 is TGTGCCAGCAGTTTAGGGGTGGGCCTTGGCGCTTTCTTT.

In DNA, the CDR3 is TGTGCCAGCAGTTCCGGACTAGCTAATGCCTACGAGCAGTACTTC. Encoded protein: CASSSGLANAYEQYF. V is TRBV12-3 or TRBV12-4 and J is TRBJ2-7; the match to TRBD2 covers 8 bases. The CDR3 spans 15 residues. J lost 2 bases, V lost 4 bases, and 7 bases had no gene match.